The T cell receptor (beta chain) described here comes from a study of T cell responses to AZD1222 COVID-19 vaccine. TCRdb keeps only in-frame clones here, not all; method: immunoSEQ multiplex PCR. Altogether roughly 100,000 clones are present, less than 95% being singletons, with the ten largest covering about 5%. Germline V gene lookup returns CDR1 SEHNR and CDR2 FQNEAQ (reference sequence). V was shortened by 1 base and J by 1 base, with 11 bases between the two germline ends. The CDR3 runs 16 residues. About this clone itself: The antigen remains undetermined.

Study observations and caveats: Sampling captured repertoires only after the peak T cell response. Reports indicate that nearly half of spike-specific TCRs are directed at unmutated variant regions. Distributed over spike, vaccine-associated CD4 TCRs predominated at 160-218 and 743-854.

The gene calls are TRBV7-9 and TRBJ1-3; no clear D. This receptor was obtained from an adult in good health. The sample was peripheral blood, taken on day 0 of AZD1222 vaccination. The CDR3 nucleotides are TGTGCCAGCAGCTTAGAAGCCCCGCGGTCTGGAAACACCATATATTTT. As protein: CASSLEAPRSGNTIYF.